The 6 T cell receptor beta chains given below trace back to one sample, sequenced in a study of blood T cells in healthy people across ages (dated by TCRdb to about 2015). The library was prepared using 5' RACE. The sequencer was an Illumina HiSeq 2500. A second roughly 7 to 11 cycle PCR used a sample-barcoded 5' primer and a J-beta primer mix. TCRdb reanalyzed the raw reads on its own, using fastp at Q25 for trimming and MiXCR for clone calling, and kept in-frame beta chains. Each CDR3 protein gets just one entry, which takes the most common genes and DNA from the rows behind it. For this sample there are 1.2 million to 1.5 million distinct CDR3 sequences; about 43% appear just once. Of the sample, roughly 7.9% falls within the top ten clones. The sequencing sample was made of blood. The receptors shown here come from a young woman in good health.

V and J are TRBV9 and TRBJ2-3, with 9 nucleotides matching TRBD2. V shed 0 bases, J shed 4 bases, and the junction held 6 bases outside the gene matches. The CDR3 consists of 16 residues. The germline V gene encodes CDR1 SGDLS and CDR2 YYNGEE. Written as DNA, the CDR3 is TGTGCCAGCAGCGTAGGTGGCGGGGGGGAAGCAGATACGCAGTATTTT. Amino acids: CASSVGGGGEADTQYF.

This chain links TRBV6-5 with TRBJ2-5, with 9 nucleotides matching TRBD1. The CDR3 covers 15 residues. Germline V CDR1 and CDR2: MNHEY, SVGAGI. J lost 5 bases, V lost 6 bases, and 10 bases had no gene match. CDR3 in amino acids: CASRPRTGATETQYF. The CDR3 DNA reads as TGTGCCAGCAGACCTAGGACAGGGGCGACGGAGACCCAGTACTTC.

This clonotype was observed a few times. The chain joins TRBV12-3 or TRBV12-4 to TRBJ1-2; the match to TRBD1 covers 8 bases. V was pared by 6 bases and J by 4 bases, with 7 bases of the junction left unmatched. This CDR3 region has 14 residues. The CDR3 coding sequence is TGTGCCAGCAGGAAAGACAGGGGTCCCTATGGCTACACCTTC. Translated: CASRKDRGPYGYTF.

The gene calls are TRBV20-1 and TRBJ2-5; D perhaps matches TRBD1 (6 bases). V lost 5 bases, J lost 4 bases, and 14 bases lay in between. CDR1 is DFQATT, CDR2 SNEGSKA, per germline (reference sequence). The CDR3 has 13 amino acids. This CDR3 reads CSAEDRDIETQYF. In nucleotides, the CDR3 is TGCAGTGCTGAGGACAGAGATATAGAGACCCAGTACTTC.

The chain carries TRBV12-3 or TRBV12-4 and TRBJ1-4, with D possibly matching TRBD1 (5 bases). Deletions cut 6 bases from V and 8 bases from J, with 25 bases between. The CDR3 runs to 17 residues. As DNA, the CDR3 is TGTGCCAGCAGGGGGGGAAGGGGCCAACGCGGACGGGAAAAACTGTTTTTT. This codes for CASRGGRGQRGREKLFF.

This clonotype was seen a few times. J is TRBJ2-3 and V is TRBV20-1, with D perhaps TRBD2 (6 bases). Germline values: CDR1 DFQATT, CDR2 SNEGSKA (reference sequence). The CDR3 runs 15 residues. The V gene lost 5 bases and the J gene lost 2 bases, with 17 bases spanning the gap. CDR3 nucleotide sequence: TGCAGTGCTCCCAGCCGGGACTCTTACACAGATACGCAGTATTTT. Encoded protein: CSAPSRDSYTDTQYF.